These T cell receptor beta chains were read from a single sample in a study of blood T cell repertoires in COVID-19. Produced via immunoSEQ multiplex PCR; TCRdb's table is partial and in-frame only. The sample holds under 300,000 clones, just under 85% seen once. The sequencing input was peripheral blood. The receptors stem from a woman in her sixties with active or convalescent COVID-19. The CDR3 runs from the conserved cysteine through the conserved F or W. A D gene is named only where the DNA matches it firmly. Size tells how often a clone was seen (once, few, many) or the class of an expanded clone, and some rows leave it out.

v_gene	d_gene	abundance	j_gene	CDR3nt	CDR3aa
TRBV18	TRBD1	-	TRBJ1-1	TGTGCCAGCTCCGCCGGGACAGGGGGCGAAGCTTTCTTT	CASSAGTGGEAFF
TRBV5-8	TRBD1	-	TRBJ2-1	TGTGCCAGCAGTCCGGGTAGGGGGCGCATGGATGAGCAGTTCTTC	CASSPGRGRMDEQFF
TRBV2	TRBD2	-	TRBJ2-6	TGTGCCAGCAGCCTATACCTTAGCGGGGGGGAAATCTCTGGGGCCAACGTCCTGACTTTC	CASSLYLSGGEISGANVLTF
TRBV7-9	-	-	TRBJ2-2	TGTGCCAGCAGCTTAGTCGGGGGTTTGGGAACCGGGGAGCTGTTTTTT	CASSLVGGLGTGELFF
TRBV28	TRBD1	-	TRBJ1-4	TGTGCCAGCAGTTCCTCCGGACAGGGCGGCGAAAAACTGTTTTTT	CASSSSGQGGEKLFF
TRBV15	-	once	TRBJ2-4	TGTGCCACCAGCAGAGATCCGGGAACAGTAAACATTCAGTACTTC	CATSRDPGTVNIQYF
TRBV13	TRBD2	-	TRBJ2-1	TGTGCCAGCAGCTTATATCCCAGCGGGGGCCGTACCGCCTACAATGAGCAGTTCTTC	CASSLYPSGGRTAYNEQFF
TRBV6-5	-	-	TRBJ1-2	TGTGCCAGCAGTTTGGGCGACAGCGTTGGCTACACCTTC	CASSLGDSVGYTF
TRBV30	-	-	TRBJ2-1	TGTGCCTGGAGTCCTAGAGGTGGTGAGCAGTTCTTC	CAWSPRGGEQFF
TRBV3-1/TRBV3-2	-	-	TRBJ1-4	TGTGCCAGCAGCCAAGGCGTCCGGGAAAAACTGTTTTTT	CASSQGVREKLFF
TRBV24-1	-	-	TRBJ1-1	TGTGCCACCAGGGACAGCGATGTTACTGAAGCTTTCTTT	CATRDSDVTEAFF
TRBV6-5	TRBD2	-	TRBJ2-2	TGTGCCAGTCAAAGCGGGGGGAACACCGGGGAGCTGTTTTTT	CASQSGGNTGELFF
TRBV7-2	TRBD1	-	TRBJ1-1	TGTGCCAGCAGCTTAGATCAGGGGGCCCCTGAAGCTTTCTTT	CASSLDQGAPEAFF
TRBV6-5	-	-	TRBJ1-2	TGTGCCAGCAGTTATCCAACCCCGGGGGGAGACTATGGCTACACCTTC	CASSYPTPGGDYGYTF
TRBV2	-	once	TRBJ1-1	TGTGCCAGCAGTGTCCAGGGGAACACTGAAGCTTTCTTT	CASSVQGNTEAFF
TRBV6-5	TRBD2	-	TRBJ2-5	TGTGCCAGCGGGGCGGGGGTAGGTGAGACCCAGTACTTC	CASGAGVGETQYF
TRBV10-3	-	-	TRBJ1-5	TGTGCCATCAGCCGGGACAACAGCAATCAGCCCCAGCATTTT	CAISRDNSNQPQHF
TRBV5-1	TRBD1	-	TRBJ1-2	TGCGCCAGCAGCTTGGATTGGGACAGGGTGGAATACACCTTC	CASSLDWDRVEYTF
TRBV9	TRBD1	-	TRBJ1-4	TGTGCCAGCAGCGGCGGGACAGGGATCTCGACTAATGAAAAACTGTTTTTT	CASSGGTGISTNEKLFF
TRBV16	-	-	TRBJ1-4	TGTGCCAGCAGCCATCCGGGACTCCGGGGGGAAAAACTGTTTTTT	CASSHPGLRGEKLFF
TRBV6-5	-	many	TRBJ1-5	TGTGCCAGCAGGCTTACAGAGAATCAGCCCCAGCATTTT	CASRLTENQPQHF
TRBV29-1	TRBD2	-	TRBJ2-1	TGCAGCGTTGCGGTTAGCGGGGGGACCTACAATGAGCAGTTCTTC	CSVAVSGGTYNEQFF
TRBV19	-	-	TRBJ1-1	TGTGCCAGTAGTACCGGGGTGGTGAACACTGAAGCTTTCTTT	CASSTGVVNTEAFF
TRBV11-2	TRBD1	-	TRBJ1-2	TGTGCCAGCAGCTGGGACAGACGCGACGGCTACACCTTC	CASSWDRRDGYTF
TRBV11-3	TRBD2	-	TRBJ2-5	TGTGCCAGCAGCTTAAGGTCGGGAGGGGAGACCCAGTACTTC	CASSLRSGGETQYF
TRBV15	TRBD2	-	TRBJ2-5	TGTGCCACCAGGTTGGCGGGGGGCTCTTGGTGGCCCCAAGAGACCCAGTACTTC	CATRLAGGSWWPQETQYF
TRBV18	TRBD2	-	TRBJ2-1	TGTGCCAGCTCACGCATTCCTAGCGGGAGTGGAAATGAGCAGTTCTTC	CASSRIPSGSGNEQFF
TRBV29-1	TRBD2	-	TRBJ2-3	TGCAGCCTCGCGACTAGCGGGAGCAAAGATACGCAGTATTTT	CSLATSGSKDTQYF
TRBV6-5	TRBD2	-	TRBJ2-1	TGTGCCAGCAGTTCCCACTCTAGCGGGGGAGACAATGAGCAGTTCTTC	CASSSHSSGGDNEQFF
TRBV5-1	TRBD1	-	TRBJ1-1	TGCGCCAGCAGCTTGGATCGGGGGACAGCCTATGAAGCTTTCTTT	CASSLDRGTAYEAFF
TRBV5-1	-	-	TRBJ1-1	TGCGCCAGCAGCTTGGAATTCGGCAGGCAAACTCGGAACACTGAAGCTTTCTTT	CASSLEFGRQTRNTEAFF
TRBV28	TRBD1	-	TRBJ1-5	TGTGCCAGCAGTTTATCAGGGGGTTCCTATCAGCCCCAGCATTTT	CASSLSGGSYQPQHF
TRBV2	-	-	TRBJ2-1	TGTGCCAGCAGTGAATTGGGCGTCTCCTACAATGAGCAGTTCTTC	CASSELGVSYNEQFF
TRBV19	TRBD2	-	TRBJ2-1	TGTGCCAGTAAAAAGGGCGGGGGGGCCAATGATGAGCAGTTCTTC	CASKKGGGANDEQFF